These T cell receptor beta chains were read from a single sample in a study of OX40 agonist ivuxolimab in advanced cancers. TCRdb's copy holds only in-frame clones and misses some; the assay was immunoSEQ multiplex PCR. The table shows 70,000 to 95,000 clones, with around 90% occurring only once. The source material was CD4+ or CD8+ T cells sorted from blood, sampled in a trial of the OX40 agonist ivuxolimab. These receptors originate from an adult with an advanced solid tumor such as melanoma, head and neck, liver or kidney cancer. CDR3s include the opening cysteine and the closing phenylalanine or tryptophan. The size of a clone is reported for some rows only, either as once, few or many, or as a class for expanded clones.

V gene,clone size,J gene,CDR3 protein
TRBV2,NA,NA,CASSKPGLARTYEQYF
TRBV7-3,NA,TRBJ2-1,CASSRQGSDEQFF
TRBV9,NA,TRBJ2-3,CASSVVGDTQYF
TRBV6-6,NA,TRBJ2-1,CASSLGDKGAEQFF
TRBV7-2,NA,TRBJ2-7,CASSLSGRTSSYEQYF
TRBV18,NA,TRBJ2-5,CASSPETARQETQYF
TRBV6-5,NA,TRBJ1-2,CASSLDRAYGYTF
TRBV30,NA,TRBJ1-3,CAWSTGVSGNTIYF
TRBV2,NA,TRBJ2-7,CASSELASRSYEQYF
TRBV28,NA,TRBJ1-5,CASHEATQPQHF
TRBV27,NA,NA,CASSLSRVHEQYF
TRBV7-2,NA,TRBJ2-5,CASSTGTFKVTQYF
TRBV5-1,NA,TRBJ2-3,CASSLGQGRADTQYF
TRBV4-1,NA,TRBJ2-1,CASSQEQSGGWNEQFF
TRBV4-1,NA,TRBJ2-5,CASSQVVVGTQYF
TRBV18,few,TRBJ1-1,CASSPQRVNTEAFF